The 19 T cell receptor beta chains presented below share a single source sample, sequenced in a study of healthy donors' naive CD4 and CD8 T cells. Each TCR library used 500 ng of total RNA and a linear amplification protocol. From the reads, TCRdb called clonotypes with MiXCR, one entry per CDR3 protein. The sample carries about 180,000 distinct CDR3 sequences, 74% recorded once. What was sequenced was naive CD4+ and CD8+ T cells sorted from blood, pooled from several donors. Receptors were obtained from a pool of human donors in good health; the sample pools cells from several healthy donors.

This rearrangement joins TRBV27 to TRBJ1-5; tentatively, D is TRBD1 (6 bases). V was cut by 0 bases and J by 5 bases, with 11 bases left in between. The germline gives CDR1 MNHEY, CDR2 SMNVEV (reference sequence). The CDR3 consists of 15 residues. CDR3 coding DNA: TGTGCCAGCAGTTTATCGTCATCAGGGGATCAGCCCCAGCATTTT. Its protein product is CASSLSSSGDQPQHF.

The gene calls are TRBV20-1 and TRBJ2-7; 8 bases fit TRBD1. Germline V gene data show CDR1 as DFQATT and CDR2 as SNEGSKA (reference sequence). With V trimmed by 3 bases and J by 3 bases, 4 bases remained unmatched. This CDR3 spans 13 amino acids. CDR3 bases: TGCAGTGCTAGGGAGGACAGGGACTACGAGCAGTACTTC. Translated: CSAREDRDYEQYF.

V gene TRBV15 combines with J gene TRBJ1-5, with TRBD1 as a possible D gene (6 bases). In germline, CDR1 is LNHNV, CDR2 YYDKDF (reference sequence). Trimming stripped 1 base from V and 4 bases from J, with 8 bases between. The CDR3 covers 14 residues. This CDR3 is CATSRVQGNQPQHF. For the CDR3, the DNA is TGTGCCACCAGCAGAGTCCAGGGGAATCAGCCCCAGCATTTT.

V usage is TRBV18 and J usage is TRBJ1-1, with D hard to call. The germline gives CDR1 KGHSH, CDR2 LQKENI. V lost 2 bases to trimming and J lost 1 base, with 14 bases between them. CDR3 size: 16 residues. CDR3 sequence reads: CASSPTQDHGNTEAFF. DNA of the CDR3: TGTGCCAGCTCACCAACCCAGGACCACGGGAACACTGAAGCTTTCTTT.

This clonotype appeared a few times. The CDR3 reads CASSHRGSYEQYF. In nucleotides, the CDR3 is TGTGCCAGCAGTCACAGAGGCAGCTACGAGCAGTACTTC. The chain links TRBV27 to TRBJ2-7; no clear D gene. CDR3 length equals 13 residues. V shed 5 bases and J shed 3 bases, with 11 bases lying between them. CDR1 is MNHEY and CDR2 is SMNVEV in the germline V gene (reference sequence).

CDR3 sequence reads: CASSIRGGDSPLHF. In DNA, the CDR3 is TGTGCCAGTAGTATTCGGGGAGGAGATTCACCCCTCCACTTT. The genes are TRBV19 and TRBJ1-6; D gene unclear. Trimming pared 3 bases from V and 8 bases from J, leaving 11 bases between. Germline V lookup: CDR1 LNHDA, CDR2 SQIVND (reference sequence). This CDR3 region has 14 residues. Drawing the rest from reference TRBV19 and TRBJ1-6, the complete variable domain is DGGITQSPKYLFRKEGQNVTLSCEQNLNHDAMYWYRQDPGQGLRLIYYSQIVNDFQKGDIAEGYSVSREKKESFPLTVTSAQKNPTAFYLCASSIRGGDSPLHFGNGTRLTVT.

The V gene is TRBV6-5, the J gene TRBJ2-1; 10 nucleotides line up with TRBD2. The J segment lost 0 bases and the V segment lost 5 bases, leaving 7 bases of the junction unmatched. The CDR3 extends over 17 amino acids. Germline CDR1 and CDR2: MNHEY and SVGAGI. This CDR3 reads CASSIIAGGRSYNEQFF. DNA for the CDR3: TGTGCCAGCAGTATTATAGCGGGGGGCCGCTCCTACAATGAGCAGTTCTTC.

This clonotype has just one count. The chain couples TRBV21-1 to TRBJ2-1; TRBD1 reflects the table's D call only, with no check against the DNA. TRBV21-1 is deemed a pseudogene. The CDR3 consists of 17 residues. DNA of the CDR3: TGTGCCAGCAGCTCCCCGGCGGGGCAGAGGAATGTATCTGAGCAGTTCTTC. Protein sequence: CASSSPAGQRNVSEQFF.

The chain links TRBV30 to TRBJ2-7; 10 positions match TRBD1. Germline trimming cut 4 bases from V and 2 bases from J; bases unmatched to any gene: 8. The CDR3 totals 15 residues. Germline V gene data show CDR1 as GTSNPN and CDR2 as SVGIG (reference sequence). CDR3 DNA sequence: TGTGCCTGGACCGGACAGGGGGAGAAAACCTACGAGCAGTACTTC. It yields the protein CAWTGQGEKTYEQYF.

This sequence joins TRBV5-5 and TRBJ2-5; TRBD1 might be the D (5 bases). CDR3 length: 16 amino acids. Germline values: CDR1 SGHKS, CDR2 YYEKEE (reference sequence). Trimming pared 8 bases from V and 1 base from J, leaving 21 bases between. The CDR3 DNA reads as TGTGCCAGTAGTATTACATGGACAACGCCCCAAGAGACCCAGTACTTC. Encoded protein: CASSITWTTPQETQYF.

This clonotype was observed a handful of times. CDR3 sequence reads: CSVDSEYEQYF. The CDR3 DNA reads as TGCAGCGTTGACAGCGAGTACGAGCAGTACTTC. The chain combines TRBV29-1 with TRBJ2-7; unclear D gene. Germline V gives CDR1 SQVTM, CDR2 ANQGSEA. Deletions cut 3 bases from V and 4 bases from J, with 7 bases between. The length of the CDR3 is 11 residues.

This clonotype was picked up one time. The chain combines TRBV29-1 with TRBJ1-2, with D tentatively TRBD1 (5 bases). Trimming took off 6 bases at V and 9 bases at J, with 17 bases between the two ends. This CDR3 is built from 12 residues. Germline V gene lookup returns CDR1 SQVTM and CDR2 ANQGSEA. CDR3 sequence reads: CSVTLPTASYTF. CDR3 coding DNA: TGCAGCGTAACCCTCCCGACAGCTAGCTACACCTTC.

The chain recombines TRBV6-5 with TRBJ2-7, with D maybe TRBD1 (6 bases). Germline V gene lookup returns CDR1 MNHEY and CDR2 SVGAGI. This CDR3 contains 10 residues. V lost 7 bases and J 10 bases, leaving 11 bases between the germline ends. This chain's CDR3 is CASKHREQYF. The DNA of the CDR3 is TGTGCCAGCAAGCACAGGGAACAGTACTTC.

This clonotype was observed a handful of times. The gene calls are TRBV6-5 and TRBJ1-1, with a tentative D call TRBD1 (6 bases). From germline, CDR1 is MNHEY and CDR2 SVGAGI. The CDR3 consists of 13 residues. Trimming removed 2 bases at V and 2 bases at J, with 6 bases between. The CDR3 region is CASSYGTNTEAFF. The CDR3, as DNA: TGTGCCAGCAGTTACGGGACAAACACTGAAGCTTTCTTT.

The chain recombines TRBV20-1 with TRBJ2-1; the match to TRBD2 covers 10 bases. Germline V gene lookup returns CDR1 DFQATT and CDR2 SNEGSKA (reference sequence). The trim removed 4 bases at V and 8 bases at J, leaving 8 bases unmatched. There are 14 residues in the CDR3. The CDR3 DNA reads TGCAGTGCTATTAGAACTAGCGGGACCTATGAGCAGTTCTTC. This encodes CSAIRTSGTYEQFF.

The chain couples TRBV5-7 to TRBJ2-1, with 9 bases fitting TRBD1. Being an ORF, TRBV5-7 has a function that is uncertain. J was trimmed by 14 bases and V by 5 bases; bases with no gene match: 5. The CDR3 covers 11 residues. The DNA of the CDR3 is TGTGCCAGCAGATGGGACAGGGAGGAGTTCTTC. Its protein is CASRWDREEFF.

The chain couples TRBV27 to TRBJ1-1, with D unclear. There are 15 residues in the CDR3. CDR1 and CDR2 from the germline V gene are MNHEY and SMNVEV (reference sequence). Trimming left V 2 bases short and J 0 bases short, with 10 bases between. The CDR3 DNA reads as TGTGCCAGCAGTTTAAGGGCAAGCCTGAACACTGAAGCTTTCTTT. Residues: CASSLRASLNTEAFF.

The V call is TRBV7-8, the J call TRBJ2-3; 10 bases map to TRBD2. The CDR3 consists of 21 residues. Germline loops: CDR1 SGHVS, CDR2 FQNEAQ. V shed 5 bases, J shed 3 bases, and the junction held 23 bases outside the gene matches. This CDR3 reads CASSHVPVLAGTLRDTDTQYF. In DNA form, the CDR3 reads TGTGCCAGCAGCCACGTTCCGGTACTAGCGGGGACTCTCCGGGATACAGATACGCAGTATTTT.

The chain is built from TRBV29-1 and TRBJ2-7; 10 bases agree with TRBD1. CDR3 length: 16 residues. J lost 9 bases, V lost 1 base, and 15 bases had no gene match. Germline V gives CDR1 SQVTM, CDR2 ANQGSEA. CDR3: CSVEVYRDRGMFGQYF. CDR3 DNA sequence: TGCAGCGTTGAAGTTTACCGGGACAGGGGCATGTTCGGGCAGTACTTC.